This T cell receptor (beta chain) was sequenced during a study of blood T cells in healthy people across ages. This clonotype was recorded many times. Its specificity is unknown. At one end the junction does not follow the germline gene, possibly because of a read error. It was with a sample-barcoded 5' primer and a J-beta primer mix that a second PCR of roughly 6 to 12 cycles was run. MiXCR, run by TCRdb on the 5' RACE reads, gives a single entry per CDR3 protein. The sample includes 800,000 to 950,000 distinct CDR3 sequences, approximately 35% of them seen just once. The study, taken as a whole, reports: A strong correlation was found between TCR beta diversity and the percentage of naive T cells. Both higher diversity and more naive CD4+ cells marked long-lived donors when set against aged donors.

The receptor's source is a man in his late teens or twenties in good health. The sample was blood.

CDR3 bases: TGTGCCAGCAGCTTATTGGGCGAGCAGTACTTC. It codes for CASSLLGEQYF. The V gene is TRBV5-1, the J gene TRBJ2-5; D not certain. Judging by the DNA end, TRBJ2-7 fits better; the J call may be wrong. The CDR3 length is 11 residues. Germline V gene data show CDR1 as SGHRS and CDR2 as YFSETQ.